The 29 T cell receptor beta chains in this list originate from one sample, sequenced in a study of shared clonotypes between healthy human individuals (dated by TCRdb to the early 2020s). Libraries were built with the immunoSEQ multiplex PCR assay. TCRdb re-hosts the immuneACCESS table, in-frame sequences only. Its copies lack some clones; in the studies checked, an unresolved V gene accounts for under half of them, and the cause for the rest is not known. The sample includes more than 2,000,000 clones, with around nine tenths observed a single time. The ten largest clones represent 0.14% of the sample. The sequencing input was naive CD4+ T cells sorted from blood. Interpreted using the paper, the cell subset or site label stands for: CD45RA+ positively selected. The receptors were gathered from a man younger than 30 in good health.

This chain uses TRBV15 with TRBJ2-1, with 10 positions matching TRBD2. After removal of 6 bases from V and 4 bases from J, the junction contained 9 bases not matched to a gene. This CDR3 has 16 residues. CDR1 and CDR2 (germline): LNHNV, YYDKDF (reference sequence). The CDR3 protein is CATRKPTSGPYNEQFF. The DNA for the CDR3 is TGTGCCACCAGAAAACCGACTAGCGGGCCATACAATGAGCAGTTCTTC. The full variable domain, completed using reference TRBV15 and TRBJ2-1, is DAMVIQNPRYQVTQFGKPVTLSCSQTLNHNVMYWYQQKSSQAPKLLFHYYDKDFNNEADTPDNFQSRRPNTSFCFLDIRSPGLGDTAMYLCATRKPTSGPYNEQFFGPGTRLTVL.

The chain employs TRBV18 and TRBJ2-3; 9 positions agree with TRBD2. V dropped 6 bases and J dropped 4; count of bases not matched to a gene: 5. The CDR3 is 14 amino acids. Germline values: CDR1 KGHSH, CDR2 LQKENI. Written as DNA, the CDR3 is TGTGCCAGCTCCCAAGGCGGGGGGGCAGATACGCAGTATTTT. This encodes CASSQGGGADTQYF.

The chain employs TRBV25-1 and TRBJ2-7, with 8 positions matching TRBD2. Germline V gene lookup returns CDR1 MGHDK and CDR2 SYGVNS. The CDR3 totals 15 residues. Germline trimming cut 7 bases from V and 1 base from J; bases unmatched to any gene: 9. The CDR3, as DNA: TGTGCCAGCACTCCCGGGACTAGTCCTTCCTACGAGCAGTACTTC. Amino acid sequence: CASTPGTSPSYEQYF.

The gene calls are TRBV29-1 and TRBJ2-5; TRBD2 might be the D (7 bases). V was shortened by 8 bases and J by 1 base, with 14 bases between the two germline ends. Germline V CDR1 and CDR2: SQVTM, ANQGSEA. The CDR3 has 13 amino acids. CDR3 nucleotides: TGCAGCTGTGGGGGGGCGTCCCAAGAGACCCAGTACTTC. Amino acids: CSCGGASQETQYF.

Here the CDR3 reads CASGGEYTIYF. DNA of the CDR3: TGTGCCAGCGGGGGAGAATACACCATATATTTT. The chain has TRBV6-6 and TRBJ1-3; D might be TRBD1 (5 bases). This CDR3 region has 11 residues. Trimming left V 8 bases short and J 8 bases short, with 10 bases between. Per germline, CDR1 MNHNY and CDR2 SVGAGI (reference sequence).

V is TRBV10-3 and J is TRBJ1-4; D not certain. The germline gives CDR1 ENHRY, CDR2 SYGVKD. CDR3 length: 15 residues. The ends were cut back, 4 bases at V and 3 bases at J, with 12 bases in the middle. In DNA form, the CDR3 reads TGTGCCATCAGTGGAGGCAAGGACTCTAATGAAAAACTGTTTTTT. Translating it yields CAISGGKDSNEKLFF.

For the CDR3, the DNA is TGTGCCAGCAGTTACACCGGGACAGGGGTACGGGAGCAGTACTTC. Protein product: CASSYTGTGVREQYF. V and J are TRBV7-8 and TRBJ2-7; 10 bases match TRBD1. Germline lookup yields CDR1 SGHVS and CDR2 FQNEAQ. V trimming: 6 bases; J trimming: 7 bases; junction bases outside the gene matches: 12. The CDR3 is made up of 15 amino acids.

This chain joins TRBV5-1 and TRBJ1-2, with D perhaps matching TRBD1 (5 bases). The CDR3 runs to 16 residues. Germline CDR1 and CDR2: SGHRS and YFSETQ. V shed 3 bases and J shed 1 base, with 16 bases lying between them. The chain's CDR3 is CASSYTPRDRNYGYTF. The CDR3 DNA sequence: TGCGCCAGCAGCTATACGCCCCGGGACCGTAACTATGGCTACACCTTC.

The rearrangement uses TRBV10-1 and TRBJ1-4, with 7 bases identical to TRBD1. CDR1 WNHNN and CDR2 SYGVQD come from the germline V gene (reference sequence). V gave up 6 bases and J gave up 0 bases; unmatched junction bases: 4. The CDR3 is 15 amino acids. The CDR3 DNA is TGCGCCAGCAGCGTCGGGACAGCAACTAATGAAAAACTGTTTTTT. It encodes CASSVGTATNEKLFF.

The rearrangement uses TRBV28 and TRBJ1-5; D possibly corresponds to TRBD1 (6 bases). The CDR3 length is 14 residues. Trimming cost V 7 bases and J 7 bases, with 17 bases left between them. CDR1 is MDHEN and CDR2 is SYDVKM in the germline V gene. The CDR3 sequence is CASTLFRGLQPQHF. The CDR3 DNA reads TGTGCCAGCACCCTGTTTAGGGGGTTGCAGCCCCAGCATTTT.

The sample holds one count of this clone. The J gene is TRBJ2-1, the V gene TRBV19; D unresolved. This CDR3 spans 16 amino acids. Germline-derived CDR1 and CDR2 are LNHDA and SQIVND (reference sequence). Trimming pared 7 bases from V and 0 bases from J, leaving 16 bases between. This chain's CDR3 is CASTSWHLSSYNEQFF. CDR3 nucleotide sequence: TGTGCCAGTACTTCATGGCATTTGAGCTCCTACAATGAGCAGTTCTTC.

The DNA of the CDR3 is TGTGCCAGCAGTAGACAGGGGATGAATCAGCCCCAGCATTTT. Translation gives CASSRQGMNQPQHF. The rearrangement joins TRBV28 to TRBJ1-5; TRBD1 matches 8 bases. V trimming: 5 bases; J trimming: 4 bases; junction bases outside the gene matches: 4. The CDR3 runs 14 residues. CDR1 is MDHEN, CDR2 SYDVKM, per germline.

The chain has TRBV19 and TRBJ2-4, with 14 bases aligning to TRBD2. There are 18 residues in the CDR3. The V gene end was trimmed by 3 bases and the J gene end by 1 base; junction bases not matched to a gene: 5. Looked up from germline, CDR1 is LNHDA and CDR2 is SQIVND (reference sequence). The CDR3 bases are TGTGCCAGTAGTATGACTAGCGGGGGGGCCGCGGCCAAAAACATTCAGTACTTC. This sequence encodes CASSMTSGGAAAKNIQYF.

With regard to this clone: In the same sample, other DNA sequences code for this CDR3. The rearrangement uses TRBV10-3 and TRBJ1-3, with 7 bases lining up with TRBD1. Germline CDR1 and CDR2: ENHRY and SYGVKD. The CDR3 runs to 15 residues. The V and J ends lost 4 bases and 0 bases, in that order; junction bases with no gene match: 3. This chain's CDR3 is CAISGQGISGNTIYF. DNA of the CDR3: TGTGCCATCAGTGGACAGGGCATCTCTGGAAACACCATATATTTT.

The J gene is TRBJ2-7, the V gene TRBV6-5; TRBD1 matches 7 bases. Germline-derived CDR1 and CDR2 are MNHEY and SVGAGI. The CDR3 contains 15 residues. After removal of 6 bases from V and 1 base from J, the junction contained 9 bases not matched to a gene. The CDR3 coding sequence is TGTGCCAGCAGCACACAGGGGAAAAGGTCCTACGAGCAGTACTTC. As protein: CASSTQGKRSYEQYF.

V usage is TRBV18 and J usage is TRBJ1-2, with a tentative D call TRBD1 (5 bases). The V gene's germline CDR1 is KGHSH and CDR2 LQKENI. The CDR3 sequence is 14 residues long. The ends were cut back, 6 bases at V and 4 bases at J, with 15 bases in the middle. The CDR3 DNA sequence: TGTGCCAGCTCCCTAGACAGCGGCACCTATGGCTACACCTTC. It encodes CASSLDSGTYGYTF.

The chain has TRBV2 and TRBJ1-1, with no clear D. Germline loops: CDR1 SNHLY, CDR2 FYNNEI. CDR3 size: 16 residues. Deletions cut 1 base from V and 5 bases from J, with 17 bases between. CDR3 nucleotide sequence: TGTGCCAGCAGTGAAGGCTTGGTTGGCCGAGAAACTGAAGCTTTCTTT. Translation: CASSEGLVGRETEAFF.

The chain carries TRBV5-4 and TRBJ2-2; D gene uncertain. Looked up from germline, CDR1 is SGHNT and CDR2 is YYREEE (reference sequence). V lost 2 bases, J lost 2 bases, and 7 bases lay in between. The CDR3 loop spans 14 amino acids. Written as DNA, the CDR3 is TGTGCCAGCAGCTTCTCGCCCAACACCGGGGAGCTGTTTTTT. Encoded protein: CASSFSPNTGELFF.

This chain uses TRBV5-1 with TRBJ2-4; 9 bases are shared with TRBD1. V dropped 4 bases and J dropped 12; count of bases not matched to a gene: 11. This CDR3 is built from 14 residues. The germline gives CDR1 SGHRS, CDR2 YFSETQ. CDR3 sequence: CASSQDRGGEGQYF. Written as DNA, the CDR3 is TGCGCCAGCAGCCAGGACAGGGGCGGGGAGGGTCAGTACTTC.

The chain recombines TRBV2 with TRBJ2-7; 10 nucleotides align to TRBD2. Per germline, CDR1 SNHLY and CDR2 FYNNEI. This CDR3 contains 18 residues. The J segment lost 4 bases and the V segment lost 2 bases, leaving 14 bases of the junction unmatched. This CDR3 reads CASSELASGGIVPYEQYF. As DNA, the CDR3 is TGTGCCAGCAGTGAATTGGCTAGCGGGGGTATTGTTCCTTACGAGCAGTACTTC.

This rearrangement joins TRBV6-6 to TRBJ1-5, with D possibly matching TRBD1 (5 bases). CDR1 MNHNY and CDR2 SVGAGI come from the germline V gene (reference sequence). Trimming left V 7 bases short and J 6 bases short, with 10 bases between. This CDR3 contains 12 residues. The CDR3 protein is CASNDGGQPQHF. The CDR3 bases are TGTGCCAGCAATGACGGGGGTCAGCCCCAGCATTTT.

This rearrangement joins TRBV5-4 to TRBJ2-1, with TRBD2 matching 7 bases. V gave up 0 bases and J gave up 0 bases; unmatched junction bases: 6. Germline lookup yields CDR1 SGHNT and CDR2 YYREEE (reference sequence). The CDR3 has 17 amino acids. CDR3 DNA: TGTGCCAGCAGCTTGGATTTGCGGGAGATCTCCTACAATGAGCAGTTCTTC. This encodes CASSLDLREISYNEQFF.

This clone is a singleton in its sample. The chain is built from TRBV9 and TRBJ2-3, with 11 bases aligning to TRBD2. Germline V gene sequence: CDR1 SGDLS, CDR2 YYNGEE. The CDR3 is made up of 15 amino acids. After removal of 2 bases from V and 6 bases from J, the junction contained 5 bases not matched to a gene. CDR3 protein: CASSVLAGGGDTQYF. CDR3 DNA sequence: TGTGCCAGCAGCGTTCTAGCGGGGGGCGGGGATACGCAGTATTTT.

This chain joins TRBV5-1 and TRBJ2-7; TRBD1 matches 11 bases. Germline-derived CDR1 and CDR2 are SGHRS and YFSETQ. The V and J ends lost 3 bases and 7 bases, in that order; junction bases with no gene match: 12. The CDR3 runs 16 residues. As DNA, the CDR3 is TGCGCCAGCAGCTATACCCCCGGACAGGGGGCCGGGGAGCAGTACTTC. This codes for CASSYTPGQGAGEQYF. Full variable domain (remainder filled in from reference TRBV5-1 and TRBJ2-7): KAGVTQTPRYLIKTRGQQVTLSCSPISGHRSVSWYQQTPGQGLQFLFEYFSETQRNKGNFPGRFSGRQFSNSRSEMNVSTLELGDSALYLCASSYTPGQGAGEQYFGPGTRLTVT.

The chain joins TRBV7-9 to TRBJ2-4, with D possibly matching TRBD2 (5 bases). Trimming left V 8 bases short and J 8 bases short, with 10 bases between. The CDR3 has 11 amino acids. The germline V gene encodes CDR1 SEHNR and CDR2 FQNEAQ (reference sequence). The CDR3, as DNA: TGTGCCAGCGAGGGAGTAGACATTCAGTACTTC. This gives the protein CASEGVDIQYF. The whole variable domain, remainder taken from reference TRBV7-9 and TRBJ2-4, is DTGVSQNPRHKITKRGQNVTFRCDPISEHNRLYWYRQTLGQGPEFLTYFQNEAQLEKSRLLSDRFSAERPKGSFSTLEIQRTEQGDSAMYLCASEGVDIQYFGAGTRLSVL.

The V and J genes are TRBV7-2 and TRBJ1-6, with 8 bases matching TRBD1. J gave up 10 bases and V 6 bases, and 8 bases lay outside the gene matches. The CDR3 has 14 amino acids. Germline V gene sequence: CDR1 SGHTA, CDR2 FQGNSA. DNA for the CDR3: TGTGCCAGCAGTTCCCAGGGGGCCCTGTCACCCCTCCACTTT. Its translation is CASSSQGALSPLHF.

V and J are TRBV5-1 and TRBJ1-2; 9 nucleotides line up with TRBD1. V gave up 0 bases and J gave up 7 bases; unmatched junction bases: 10. The CDR3 is made up of 16 amino acids. From germline, CDR1 is SGHRS and CDR2 YFSETQ. The CDR3 sequence: CASSLERTGDFGGYTF. The CDR3 nucleotides are TGCGCCAGCAGCTTGGAGAGGACAGGGGATTTTGGTGGCTACACCTTC.

The chain carries TRBV19 and TRBJ1-2; TRBD1 matches at 9 bases. The V gene's germline CDR1 is LNHDA and CDR2 SQIVND (reference sequence). Trimming took 4 bases from V and 0 from J; bases not matched to a gene: 6. CDR3 length equals 16 residues. The CDR3 region is CASSTRQGEANYGYTF. The CDR3 coding sequence is TGTGCCAGTAGTACCCGACAGGGGGAGGCTAACTATGGCTACACCTTC.

The V gene is TRBV9, the J gene TRBJ2-2, with a weak D call TRBD2 (7 bases). Germline V gene sequence: CDR1 SGDLS, CDR2 YYNGEE. Trimming took 4 bases from V and 0 from J, leaving 13 bases between them. This CDR3 spans 16 amino acids. The CDR3: CASSPRGASNTGELFF. The DNA of the CDR3 is TGTGCCAGCAGCCCCCGGGGGGCATCGAACACCGGGGAGCTGTTTTTT.